These T cell receptor beta chains were read from a single sample in a study of T cells in Graves' hyperthyroidism and ophthalmopathy. TCRdb reanalysed the multiplex PCR reads using MiXCR and keeps one entry per CDR3 protein. The sample has about 840,000 distinct CDR3 sequences, 38% seen once. Specimen: blood. The receptors were sampled from a man younger than 30 with Graves' hyperthyroidism. Each CDR3 is given with its conserved first and last residue.

CDR3aa	v_gene
CATSKAEMNTEAFF	TRBV15
CASRLGDGRGYGYTF	TRBV7-9
CNWDGQGTQYF	TRBV29-1
CASRRPDTGELSF	TRBV2
CSFGGLRTEAFF	TRBV29-1
CSAREPGQGVETQYF	TRBV20-1
CASTTQESNQPQHF	TRBV2
CASSIHIPIRDTKYEQYF	TRBV19
CATQRDKRDSPLHF	TRBV6-1
CASYVDTEAFF	TRBV19
CASRRDRDEKLFF	TRBV6-5
CASSGRGIVYGYTF	TRBV2
CNFRRGPTEAFF	TRBV29-1
CASMPAGGLSGELFF	TRBV19
CATSRVASGIDEQYF	TRBV15
CASSLGPGQTEAFF	TRBV7-2
CASSYSRTSGINEQYF	TRBV6-2/TRBV6-3
CASSLETGGKTQYF	TRBV7-2
CASSPRGTTETQYF	TRBV7-8
CSARDLAGVNYEQYF	TRBV20-1
CASSLGTGRSNEKLFF	TRBV11-1
CASSLIGSGANVLTF	TRBV7-3
CASSRPGQGPSGANVLTF	TRBV7-2
CASSLGGRWDNSPLHF	TRBV7-9
CASSYWVTGSTGELFF	TRBV5-5
CASSDANQPLHF	TRBV2
CSVERNQPQHF	TRBV29-1
CASTQRQGTPLHF	TRBV9
CATSDPGQGAVEAQCF	TRBV24-1
CSAQPGGRVTGELFF	TRBV20-1
CSVGAGNTEAFF	TRBV29-1
CASSLGGKEEKLFF	TRBV5-1
CATLAGAYEQYF	TRBV10-2
CASSRATGKNEQYF	TRBV9
CASGAGNQPQHF	TRBV10-2
CASSTGTELYEQYF	TRBV7-2
CSAGDTGDYEQYF	TRBV20-1
CASSSARGRETQYF	TRBV10-3
CASSYTRREGAYEQYF	TRBV2
CASSVSRNYEQYF	TRBV2
CASRGTKGSHEQYF	TRBV12-3/TRBV12-4
CASSLFNQPQHF	TRBV5-1
CATGTGDSTGELFF	TRBV10-3
CASDRTPVPQYF	TRBV12-3/TRBV12-4
CAVRSAGAQETQYF	TRBV25-1
CSASDSTYEQYF	TRBV20-1
CSVASGQPQHF	TRBV29-1
CSSTGDGYTF	TRBV29-1
CASSQDRRADYGYTF	TRBV4-2